The rows below give T cell receptor beta chains drawn from one sample of a study of T-cell reconstitution after alpha-beta-depleted transplantation in children. TCRdb re-derived calls from the PCR reads in MiXCR, one entry per CDR3 protein. The sample has about 500,000 distinct CDR3 sequences; about 30% are singletons. Sequenced material: PBMCs from the stem cell graft donor, taken from the stem cell graft. Receptors were obtained from a human donor who donated a stem cell graft to a child with aplastic anemia. CDR3s include the opening cysteine and the closing phenylalanine or tryptophan. Each record gives: D gene, V gene, clone size, J gene, CDR3 DNA, CDR3 protein. The D gene is left open where the match is weak. The listing skips clone size in some rows; elsewhere it reads once, few, many or a size class.

NA	TRBV20-1	few	TRBJ2-5	TGCAGTGCTAGCAACAGTGCAAAGGAGACCCAGTACTTC	CSASNSAKETQYF
TRBD2	TRBV7-9	few	TRBJ2-1	TGTGCCAGCAGCCCCAGACTAGCGGGAGGGCCCCTCGAAGTGCAGTTCTTC	CASSPRLAGGPLEVQFF
TRBD1	TRBV7-2	NA	TRBJ2-5	TGTGCCAGCAGTAAGGGACAGCAAGAGACCCAGTACTTC	CASSKGQQETQYF
NA	TRBV6-5	few	TRBJ2-1	TGTGCCAGCAGTTCTGGCGTCGATGAGCAGTTCTTC	CASSSGVDEQFF
TRBD1	TRBV4-3	few	TRBJ1-4	TGCGCCAGCAGCCAAGATCTTAGGGGGACAGGGAGGCCTGAAAAACTGTTTTTT	CASSQDLRGTGRPEKLFF
NA	TRBV30	NA	TRBJ2-1	TGTGCCTGGAGTGTAGGGGCCTCCTACAATGAGCAGTTCTTC	CAWSVGASYNEQFF
TRBD1	TRBV7-2	few	TRBJ1-1	TGTGCCAGCAGCTTAGCCCGGACAGGTCCCCAAGGGACTGAAGCTTTCTTT	CASSLARTGPQGTEAFF
NA	TRBV20-1	NA	TRBJ1-1	TGCAGTGCGGGAGGGGGGATACAACGTCTAACTGAAGCTTTCTTT	CSAGGGIQRLTEAFF
NA	TRBV20-1	few	TRBJ2-5	TGCAGTGCCGAGAAAGGGGCAGAAGGGCAAGCGACCCAGTACTTC	CSAEKGAEGQATQYF
NA	TRBV29-1	few	TRBJ2-5	TGCAGCGTTGAATTTGAAGTAGAGACCCAGTACTTC	CSVEFEVETQYF
TRBD1	TRBV7-2	NA	TRBJ2-1	TGTGCCAGCAGCTCGCGAATCGGGACAGGGGTTTTCAATGAGCAGTTCTTC	CASSSRIGTGVFNEQFF
TRBD2	TRBV20-1	NA	TRBJ2-1	TGCAGTGCTAGAGACGGGACTACCACGAGCTCCTACAATGAGCAGTTCTTC	CSARDGTTTSSYNEQFF
TRBD1	TRBV9	few	TRBJ1-3	TGTGCCAGCAGCGTAGAGGGGGCTGTGCCTGGAAACACCATATATTTT	CASSVEGAVPGNTIYF
TRBD1	TRBV13	NA	TRBJ2-7	TGTGCCAGCATCTACTCAGGGGGATTCGCCTACGAGCAGTACTTC	CASIYSGGFAYEQYF
NA	TRBV5-1	few	TRBJ2-1	TGCGCCAGCAGCTTCGACTTTACAAACAATGAGCAGTTCTTC	CASSFDFTNNEQFF
NA	TRBV28	NA	TRBJ1-1	TGTGCCAGCAGTCTCCTGGGGGGGCTGAACACTGAAGCTTTCTTT	CASSLLGGLNTEAFF
TRBD1	TRBV12-3/TRBV12-4	few	TRBJ1-1	TGTGCCAGCAGGGGGACAGGGAAAGCTTTCTTT	CASRGTGKAFF
NA	TRBV29-1	few	TRBJ2-7	TGCAGCGTCGGGGGCTACGAGCAGTACTTC	CSVGGYEQYF
TRBD2	TRBV20-1	few	TRBJ2-5	TGCAGTGCCGGAAGGCTAGCGGGGAACCAAGAGACCCAGTACTTC	CSAGRLAGNQETQYF
TRBD2	TRBV5-1	NA	TRBJ2-2	TGCGCCAGCAGCGCAGGCCCCGGGACTAGAAGGTCCGGGGAGCTGTTTTTT	CASSAGPGTRRSGELFF
NA	TRBV6-2/TRBV6-3	NA	TRBJ2-3	TGTGCCAGCAGCCACTGGGGCCTCACAGATACGCAGTATTTT	CASSHWGLTDTQYF
NA	TRBV6-5	few	TRBJ2-7	TGTGCCAGCAGTTACTCTCCGGTCTACGAGCAGTACTTC	CASSYSPVYEQYF
NA	TRBV7-9	few	TRBJ1-1	TGTGCCAGCAGGACAGGTATGAACACTGAAGCTTTCTTT	CASRTGMNTEAFF
TRBD2	TRBV4-1	few	TRBJ2-4	TGCGCCAGCAGCTTTAGCGGGGAAGCCAAAAACATTCAGTACTTC	CASSFSGEAKNIQYF
NA	TRBV4-3	NA	TRBJ2-1	TGCGCCAGCAGCCAAGAACCTAGCGAGTCCTACAATGAGCAGTTCTTC	CASSQEPSESYNEQFF
NA	TRBV5-8	NA	TRBJ1-5	TGTGCCAGCAGCCAGAGGACGGTCTACGGCAATCAGCCCCAGCATTTT	CASSQRTVYGNQPQHF
NA	TRBV2	NA	TRBJ2-1	TGTGCCAGCAGTGGTGTGGAGCGCTCCTACAATGAGCAGTTCTTC	CASSGVERSYNEQFF
NA	TRBV5-5	NA	TRBJ1-1	TGTGCCAGCAGCTTGTTGGCGTCCAGGAACACTGAAGCTTTCTTT	CASSLLASRNTEAFF
TRBD2	TRBV5-1	few	TRBJ2-5	TGCGCCAGCAGAGCGGGAGAATTTGGGGAGACCCAGTACTTC	CASRAGEFGETQYF
TRBD2	TRBV20-1	few	TRBJ2-1	TGCAGTGCCACACCAGCCCAGCGGGGGGACAATGAGCAGTTCTTC	CSATPAQRGDNEQFF
NA	TRBV7-6	few	TRBJ2-1	TGTGCCAGCAGCTTAGTCGGGTCGAGGGGAGATGAGCAGTTCTTC	CASSLVGSRGDEQFF
NA	TRBV21-1	NA	TRBJ1-2	TGTGCCAGCAGCAAAGCCGACAGGCCTACCTATGGCTACACCTTC	CASSKADRPTYGYTF
NA	TRBV28	NA	TRBJ2-7	TGTGCCAGCAGTTTGTACCGGGGACGGGATCCCTACGAGCAGTACTTC	CASSLYRGRDPYEQYF
NA	TRBV29-1	few	TRBJ2-2	TGCAGCGTGCTGGGGACACTGAACACCGGGGAGCTGTTTTTT	CSVLGTLNTGELFF
TRBD1	TRBV20-1	few	TRBJ2-5	TGCAGTGCTCGACAGGGGTCAAACGCCCAAGAGACCCAGTACTTC	CSARQGSNAQETQYF
NA	TRBV15	few	TRBJ1-1	TGTGCCACCAGCACGGGCAGAGGGAGGGTTATAGAAGCTTTCTTT	CATSTGRGRVIEAFF
TRBD2	TRBV29-1	NA	TRBJ2-1	TGCAGCGTTTCTCTAGCGGGAGCAATTCGCAATGAGCAGTTCTTC	CSVSLAGAIRNEQFF
TRBD1	TRBV28	few	TRBJ2-7	TGTGCCAGCAGTCCCACCGGAGACAGGGGAATGTACGAGCAGTACTTC	CASSPTGDRGMYEQYF
TRBD2	TRBV29-1	many	TRBJ2-5	TGCAGCGTGGCCGCCGGGACTAGCGGGAGTCGAGAGACCCAGTACTTC	CSVAAGTSGSRETQYF
TRBD1	TRBV18	few	TRBJ2-1	TGTGCCAGCTCACAGGACAGGGGGGCGAGCTCCTACAATGAGCAGTTCTTC	CASSQDRGASSYNEQFF
NA	TRBV11-3	NA	TRBJ2-1	TGTGCCAGCAGCTTACAGGGCTCCTACAGGGATGAGCAGTTCTTC	CASSLQGSYRDEQFF
NA	TRBV20-1	NA	TRBJ1-5	TGCAGTGCCCTTCCACACGGAGCAGGCGTATACAATCAGCCCCAGCATTTT	CSALPHGAGVYNQPQHF
NA	TRBV6-1	few	TRBJ1-5	TGTGCCAGCAGACGTCGGAGGGATCAGCCCCAGCATTTT	CASRRRRDQPQHF
NA	TRBV5-1	once	TRBJ2-3	TGCGCCAGCAGCCGCGCGAGCACAGGAATTGCAGATACGCAGTATTTT	CASSRASTGIADTQYF
TRBD1	TRBV7-2	NA	TRBJ1-2	TGTGCCAGCAGCTTAGCACAGGGGCCCGCTGGCTACACCTTC	CASSLAQGPAGYTF
NA	TRBV5-5	NA	TRBJ1-2	TGTGCCAGCAGCTTGGATGCAGGAGGGGTTTATGGCTACACCTTC	CASSLDAGGVYGYTF
NA	TRBV6-1	NA	TRBJ1-3	TGTGCCAGCAGTGCCCAAGGTCCTGGAAACACCATATATTTT	CASSAQGPGNTIYF
NA	TRBV6-2/TRBV6-3	few	TRBJ2-3	TGTGCCAGCAGTTTCCTCGAGGGGCGGGGAGCAGATACGCAGTATTTT	CASSFLEGRGADTQYF
NA	TRBV2	NA	TRBJ2-3	TGTGCCAGCAGTGAAGCGGCATTAGCCACAGATACGCAGTATTTT	CASSEAALATDTQYF
TRBD2	TRBV5-1	NA	TRBJ2-2	TGCGCCAGCAGCCTGACTAGCGTGACTAACACCGGGGAGCTGTTTTTT	CASSLTSVTNTGELFF
TRBD1	TRBV15	NA	TRBJ1-2	TGTGCCACCAGCGACAGGGGAGAAGCTAACTATGGCTACACCTTC	CATSDRGEANYGYTF
TRBD1	TRBV4-2	once	TRBJ2-6	TGTGCCAGCAGCCGCTCGACAGGGGAATCTGGGGCCAACGTCCTGACTTTC	CASSRSTGESGANVLTF